The rows below give T cell receptor beta chains drawn from one sample of a study of sequential checkpoint blockade in melanoma. TCRdb keeps only in-frame clones here, not all; method: immunoSEQ multiplex PCR. The table includes some 18,000 clones, around 77% detected once. The material was CD8+ T cells sorted from blood (inferred from file names), obtained from a patient given nivolumab and ipilimumab in sequence. These receptors originate from a human donor with melanoma. The CDR3 runs from the conserved cysteine through the conserved F or W. Each record gives: V gene, J gene, D gene, CDR3 protein. D genes are given only for firm matches.

TRBV6-6	TRBJ2-7	-	CASKSGDEQYF
TRBV28	TRBJ2-7	TRBD1	CASSLRGTGFYEQYF
TRBV7-9	TRBJ2-7	-	CASSSGGDYEQYF
TRBV7-9	TRBJ1-2	-	CAIPPLSGNPHNGYTF
TRBV7-9	TRBJ2-7	TRBD2	CASSLGGSGYIYEQYF
TRBV30	TRBJ1-1	TRBD1	CAWSVGQGNTEAFF
TRBV6-5	TRBJ1-5	-	CASSQSRDMWHF
TRBV27	TRBJ2-7	TRBD2	CASSSGGGYEQYF
TRBV9	TRBJ2-7	TRBD2	CASSAGLAGVGYEQYF
TRBV7-3	TRBJ2-1	TRBD1	CASSPGLTGDTYNEQFF
TRBV7-8	TRBJ2-7	TRBD1	CASSLGQGAGEQYF
TRBV27	TRBJ1-2	TRBD1	CASGSRQGEFGYTF
TRBV5-5	TRBJ1-1	TRBD1	CASSFGRTGAFF
TRBV15	TRBJ2-1	-	CATSRGIALSSYNEQFF
TRBV6-5	TRBJ1-2	-	CASSYGARTSYGYTF
TRBV7-9	TRBJ1-3	-	CASRQGSGNTIYF
TRBV7-9	TRBJ2-7	-	CASSGTQRGAYEQYF
TRBV28	TRBJ1-1	-	CASSLSPGKNTEAFF
TRBV7-3	TRBJ1-2	-	CASSPQGSGLNYGYTF
TRBV6-6	TRBJ2-7	-	CASSYSGSYSYEQYF
TRBV19	TRBJ1-2	-	CASSLTGGVYGYTF
TRBV21-1	TRBJ1-5	-	CASRPTLDRGNGQPQHF
TRBV19	TRBJ1-2	-	CASTPTGELYGYTF
TRBV6-5	TRBJ2-7	-	CASSYLERAYEQYF
TRBV14	TRBJ1-3	TRBD1	CASSRNRGGNTIYF
TRBV11-3	TRBJ2-7	-	CASSLVPPEGQYF
TRBV9	TRBJ1-1	-	CASSPGGGVNTEAFF
TRBV9	TRBJ1-2	-	CASSVRQTGGYTF
TRBV11-2	TRBJ2-7	-	CASSSRQGSNLEQYF
TRBV9	TRBJ2-7	-	CASSLSPHRSYEQYF
TRBV2	TRBJ2-7	-	CASDGGDSYEQYF
TRBV6-5	TRBJ1-4	-	CASSYSNVPGEKLFF
TRBV9	TRBJ1-6	TRBD1	CASSLTGEDNSPLHF
TRBV11-1	TRBJ2-7	TRBD1	CASSSGGYEQYF
TRBV28	TRBJ1-2	-	CASCPLQVAYGYTF
TRBV6-4	TRBJ1-1	TRBD1	CASSRTGEAEAFF
TRBV27	TRBJ1-5	-	CASRLAGNQPQHF
TRBV11-2	TRBJ1-2	-	CASSQVGGGANYGYTF
TRBV5-6	TRBJ1-6	-	CASSGGRAVNSPLHF
TRBV6-1	TRBJ1-5	TRBD1	CASSGATGAIVSNQPQHF
TRBV5-8	TRBJ1-5	TRBD1	CASSPGQYSNQPQHF
TRBV19	TRBJ1-2	TRBD1	CASIGPGQGNGYTF
TRBV13	TRBJ1-2	-	CASSLLDGGLYGYTF
TRBV11-2	TRBJ1-2	-	CASSLGGDGYTF
TRBV5-5	TRBJ1-5	-	CASSYHNSNQPQHF
TRBV7-8	TRBJ2-1	TRBD2	CASSFHPGLAGPYEQFF
TRBV6-5	TRBJ1-2	TRBD1	CASRNRGYGYGYTF